Listed below are T cell receptor beta chains from one sample, sequenced in a study of T-cell memory formation after mild COVID-19. One entry per CDR3 protein, called by TCRdb with MiXCR from the 5' RACE reads. There are roughly 510,000 distinct CDR3 sequences in the sample; roughly 17% occur only once, and roughly 7.7% lies in the top ten. Sequencing used PBMCs or a T cell subset sorted from them (not recorded which). The receptors derive from an adult woman who had mild COVID-19 (a few samples of this study predate the infection). Cell type and time point are not known. The CDR3 runs from the conserved cysteine through the conserved F or W. A D gene is named only where the DNA matches it firmly. A clone size is listed for some rows: how often the clone was seen (once, few, many), or a class if it is expanded.

cdr3_nt: TGCAGCGTCGACAGGGCCCTAAGCACAGATACGCAGTATTTT; cdr3_aa: CSVDRALSTDTQYF; clone_size: -; d_call: TRBD1; v_call: TRBV29-1; j_call: TRBJ2-3
cdr3_nt: TGTGCCAGCAGCCCCGTCCTTCCAGGGATTGGAGCTTTCTTT; cdr3_aa: CASSPVLPGIGAFF; clone_size: -; d_call: -; v_call: TRBV11-2; j_call: TRBJ1-1
cdr3_nt: TGTGCCAGCAGTTACATAGGGGGTGGGCAAGAGACCCAGTACTTC; cdr3_aa: CASSYIGGGQETQYF; clone_size: -; d_call: -; v_call: TRBV6-2/TRBV6-3; j_call: TRBJ2-5
cdr3_nt: TGTGCCAGCAGCTTAGTGGGCCCCGGGACAGGGAGCAATGAGCAGTTCTTC; cdr3_aa: CASSLVGPGTGSNEQFF; clone_size: -; d_call: TRBD1; v_call: TRBV7-2; j_call: TRBJ2-1
cdr3_nt: TGCAGTGCCTTTGGTCGGGGGGACTCCCTAGGGCCCCTCCACTTT; cdr3_aa: CSAFGRGDSLGPLHF; clone_size: few; d_call: -; v_call: TRBV20-1; j_call: TRBJ1-6
cdr3_nt: TGTGCCAGCAGCTTAGAGGCGGGAGGGCCGCGCAATGAGCAGTTCTTC; cdr3_aa: CASSLEAGGPRNEQFF; clone_size: -; d_call: TRBD2; v_call: TRBV7-2; j_call: TRBJ2-1
cdr3_nt: TGCAGCGGAGACAGGGGAGGCTCCTACAATGAGCAGTTCTTC; cdr3_aa: CSGDRGGSYNEQFF; clone_size: -; d_call: TRBD1; v_call: TRBV29-1; j_call: TRBJ2-1
cdr3_nt: TGTGCCAGCAGCTTAAACCCTAGCGGGAGGGCCGTTAGCACAGATACGCAGTATTTT; cdr3_aa: CASSLNPSGRAVSTDTQYF; clone_size: -; d_call: TRBD2; v_call: TRBV7-3; j_call: TRBJ2-3
cdr3_nt: TGCGCCAGCAGCTTGGCCACGGCAGGGAATGCAGATACGCAGTATTTT; cdr3_aa: CASSLATAGNADTQYF; clone_size: few; d_call: -; v_call: TRBV5-1; j_call: TRBJ2-3
cdr3_nt: TGTGCCTGGAGTTCCGGACCGGGCAATCAGCCCCAGCATTTT; cdr3_aa: CAWSSGPGNQPQHF; clone_size: -; d_call: -; v_call: TRBV30; j_call: TRBJ1-5
cdr3_nt: TGTGCCAGCAGCCTTACAGGTCAGAGCACTGAAGCTTTCTTT; cdr3_aa: CASSLTGQSTEAFF; clone_size: -; d_call: -; v_call: TRBV3-1; j_call: TRBJ1-1
cdr3_nt: TGTGCCAGCAGTTCTCCCTTTACGGAGAACTATGGCTACACCTTC; cdr3_aa: CASSSPFTENYGYTF; clone_size: few; d_call: -; v_call: TRBV12-3/TRBV12-4; j_call: TRBJ1-2
cdr3_nt: TGTGCCAGCAGTAACCTTTACACTGAAGCTTTCTTT; cdr3_aa: CASSNLYTEAFF; clone_size: -; d_call: -; v_call: TRBV2; j_call: TRBJ1-1
cdr3_nt: TGCGCCAGCAGTATGGGACAGTCGAACACCGGGGAGCTGTTTTTT; cdr3_aa: CASSMGQSNTGELFF; clone_size: -; d_call: TRBD1; v_call: TRBV5-1; j_call: TRBJ2-2
cdr3_nt: TGTGCCAGCAGCATTGAAAACAACCGCGTTGAGGAGACCCAGTACTTC; cdr3_aa: CASSIENNRVEETQYF; clone_size: -; d_call: -; v_call: TRBV21-1; j_call: TRBJ2-5
cdr3_nt: TGTGCCAGCAGTTCTAGGTGGGACATCGACGGAAACATTCAGTACTTC; cdr3_aa: CASSSRWDIDGNIQYF; clone_size: -; d_call: -; v_call: TRBV12-3/TRBV12-4; j_call: TRBJ2-4
cdr3_nt: TGTGCCAGCAGGCTACAGGGATCTGGAAACACCATATATTTT; cdr3_aa: CASRLQGSGNTIYF; clone_size: few; d_call: -; v_call: TRBV12-3/TRBV12-4; j_call: TRBJ1-3
cdr3_nt: TGTGCCAGCTCACCTGCCGGACAGGTTCCCGGGGAGCTGTTTTTT; cdr3_aa: CASSPAGQVPGELFF; clone_size: few; d_call: TRBD1; v_call: TRBV18; j_call: TRBJ2-2
cdr3_nt: TGTGCCAGCAGCCGAACAGGGGGCGCGCTAGATACGCAGTATTTT; cdr3_aa: CASSRTGGALDTQYF; clone_size: few; d_call: TRBD1; v_call: TRBV13; j_call: TRBJ2-3
cdr3_nt: TGTGCCAGCAGCTTCGGGACAGGGGTAGGGGATACGCAGTATTTT; cdr3_aa: CASSFGTGVGDTQYF; clone_size: -; d_call: TRBD1; v_call: TRBV7-2; j_call: TRBJ2-3
cdr3_nt: TGTGCCAGCGAAAGCGAGGCTGGGGCCAACGTCCTGACTTTC; cdr3_aa: CASESEAGANVLTF; clone_size: -; d_call: -; v_call: TRBV25-1; j_call: TRBJ2-6
cdr3_nt: TGCGCCAGCAGCTTGGTATCGTCAGGGACCGGGGAGCTGTTTTTT; cdr3_aa: CASSLVSSGTGELFF; clone_size: few; d_call: -; v_call: TRBV5-1; j_call: TRBJ2-2
cdr3_nt: TGCGCCAGCAGCCAAGAGACAGGGCTAACTGAGGTGCAGTACTTC; cdr3_aa: CASSQETGLTEVQYF; clone_size: few; d_call: TRBD1; v_call: TRBV4-3; j_call: TRBJ2-7
cdr3_nt: TGTGCCAGCAGCTCTGAGGGAGCGGGGAGCTCCTACGAGCAGTACTTC; cdr3_aa: CASSSEGAGSSYEQYF; clone_size: -; d_call: TRBD2; v_call: TRBV7-2; j_call: TRBJ2-7
cdr3_nt: TGCAGTGCTAGAGGACTGAGGGAGAAGACCCAGTACTTC; cdr3_aa: CSARGLREKTQYF; clone_size: -; d_call: -; v_call: TRBV20-1; j_call: TRBJ2-5
cdr3_nt: TGCGCCAGCAGGCCGGGACAACAGAATGAAAAACTGTTTTTT; cdr3_aa: CASRPGQQNEKLFF; clone_size: -; d_call: -; v_call: TRBV5-1; j_call: TRBJ1-4
cdr3_nt: TGTGCCAGCAGCCAAGTTGGAGTGGAAGAGACCCAGTACTTC; cdr3_aa: CASSQVGVEETQYF; clone_size: many; d_call: -; v_call: TRBV14; j_call: TRBJ2-5
cdr3_nt: TGTGCCAGCGGTACCTACGAGCAGTACTTC; cdr3_aa: CASGTYEQYF; clone_size: many; d_call: -; v_call: TRBV27; j_call: TRBJ2-7
cdr3_nt: TGCGCCAGCAGCTTGTCAGGGGAAGATACGCAGTATTTT; cdr3_aa: CASSLSGEDTQYF; clone_size: many; d_call: -; v_call: TRBV5-1; j_call: TRBJ2-3
cdr3_nt: TGTGCCTGCAGTAGCGGCAGCTCCTACAATGAGCAGTTCTTC; cdr3_aa: CACSSGSSYNEQFF; clone_size: once; d_call: -; v_call: TRBV21-1; j_call: TRBJ2-1
cdr3_nt: TGTGCCAGCAGCTTAGCGGGGGGGCAAGCCCCAGGAGGTACGCAGTATTTT; cdr3_aa: CASSLAGGQAPGGTQYF; clone_size: -; d_call: -; v_call: TRBV7-2; j_call: TRBJ2-3
cdr3_nt: TGTGCCAGCAGTTTAGGCGGGTCTATCTCCTACAATGAGCAGTTCTTC; cdr3_aa: CASSLGGSISYNEQFF; clone_size: -; d_call: -; v_call: TRBV27; j_call: TRBJ2-1
cdr3_nt: TGTGCCAGTAGTAGACTAGCGGGAAGACCCTACAATGAGCAGTTCTTC; cdr3_aa: CASSRLAGRPYNEQFF; clone_size: few; d_call: TRBD2; v_call: TRBV19; j_call: TRBJ2-1
cdr3_nt: TGTGCCAGCAGCCCATCCGGAGGACTGCATAATTCACCCCTCCACTTT; cdr3_aa: CASSPSGGLHNSPLHF; clone_size: -; d_call: -; v_call: TRBV7-6; j_call: TRBJ1-6